This T cell receptor beta chain was profiled in a study of T-cell memory formation after mild COVID-19. Study context: TCR clusters were largely donor specific.

Findings and limits, study-wide: Shrinking CD4+ clones resided mostly in CM and EM, and CD8+ ones in EMRA. CD4+ bias marked clones expanding day 15 to 37, unlike balanced contracting clones.

The authors produced TCR alpha and TCR beta cDNA libraries with sample barcodes and UMIs by 5'RACE using constant-segment primers. TCRdb re-derived calls from the 5' RACE reads in MiXCR, one entry per CDR3 protein. This sample has about 140,000 distinct CDR3 sequences, with 11% to 15% found just once. With respect to this clonotype: Its antigen is as yet unknown.

The CDR3 runs 13 residues. Trimming stripped 0 bases from V and 6 bases from J, with 7 bases between. Germline CDR1 is LGHNA and CDR2 is YSLEER. This TCR was sampled from an adult woman who had mild COVID-19 (a few samples of this study predate the infection). Cell type and time point are not known. The rearrangement joins TRBV4-3 to TRBJ2-3; D call uncertain. Sequencing used PBMCs or a T cell subset sorted from them (not recorded which). The CDR3: CASSQEFRDTQYF. In DNA form, the CDR3 reads TGCGCCAGCAGCCAAGAGTTTCGGGATACGCAGTATTTT.